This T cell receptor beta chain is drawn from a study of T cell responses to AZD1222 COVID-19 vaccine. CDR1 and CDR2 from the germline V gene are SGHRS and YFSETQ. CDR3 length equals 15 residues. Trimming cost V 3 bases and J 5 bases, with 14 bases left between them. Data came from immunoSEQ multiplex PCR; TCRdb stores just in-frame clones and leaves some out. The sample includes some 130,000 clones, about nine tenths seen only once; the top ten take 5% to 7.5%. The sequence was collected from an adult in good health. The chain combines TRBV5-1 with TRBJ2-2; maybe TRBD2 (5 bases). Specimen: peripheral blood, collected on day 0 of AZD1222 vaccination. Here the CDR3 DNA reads TGCGCCAGCAGCTCCTTGAGCGGAGCTACCGGGGAGCTGTTTTTT. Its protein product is CASSSLSGATGELFF. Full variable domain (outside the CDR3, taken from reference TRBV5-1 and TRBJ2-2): KAGVTQTPRYLIKTRGQQVTLSCSPISGHRSVSWYQQTPGQGLQFLFEYFSETQRNKGNFPGRFSGRQFSNSRSEMNVSTLELGDSALYLCASSSLSGATGELFFGEGSRLTVL.